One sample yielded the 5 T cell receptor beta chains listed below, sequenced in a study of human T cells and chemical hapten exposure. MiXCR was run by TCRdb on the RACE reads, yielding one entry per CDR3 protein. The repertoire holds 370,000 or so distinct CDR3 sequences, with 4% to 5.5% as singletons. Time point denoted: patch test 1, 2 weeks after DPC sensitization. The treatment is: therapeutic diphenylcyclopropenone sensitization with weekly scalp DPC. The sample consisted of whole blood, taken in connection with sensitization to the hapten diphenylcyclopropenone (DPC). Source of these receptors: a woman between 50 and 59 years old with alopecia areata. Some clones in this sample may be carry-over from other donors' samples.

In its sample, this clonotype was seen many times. The CDR3 DNA follows: TGTGCCAGCAGTTCCCGCATGGGGCAGATTTACAATGAGCAGTTCTTC. Residues: CASSSRMGQIYNEQFF. The chain is built from TRBV28 and TRBJ2-1; TRBD1 is a possible D gene (5 bases). CDR3 size: 16 residues. V lost 4 bases, J lost 4 bases, and 17 bases lay in between. Germline CDR1 is MDHEN and CDR2 is SYDVKM.

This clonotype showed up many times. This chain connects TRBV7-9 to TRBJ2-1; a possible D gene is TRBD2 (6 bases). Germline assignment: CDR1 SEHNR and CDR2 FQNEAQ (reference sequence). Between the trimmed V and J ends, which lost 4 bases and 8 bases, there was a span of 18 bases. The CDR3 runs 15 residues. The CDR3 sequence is CASSSTTSSVDEQFF. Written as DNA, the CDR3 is TGTGCCAGCAGCTCCACGACTAGTTCGGTCGATGAGCAGTTCTTC.

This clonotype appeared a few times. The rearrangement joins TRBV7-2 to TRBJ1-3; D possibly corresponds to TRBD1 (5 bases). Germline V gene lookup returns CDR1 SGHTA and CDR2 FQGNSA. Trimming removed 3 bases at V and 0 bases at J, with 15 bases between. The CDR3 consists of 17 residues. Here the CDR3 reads CASSLGVPGHSGNTIYF. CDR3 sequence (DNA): TGTGCCAGCAGCTTGGGGGTTCCGGGGCACTCTGGAAACACCATATATTTT.

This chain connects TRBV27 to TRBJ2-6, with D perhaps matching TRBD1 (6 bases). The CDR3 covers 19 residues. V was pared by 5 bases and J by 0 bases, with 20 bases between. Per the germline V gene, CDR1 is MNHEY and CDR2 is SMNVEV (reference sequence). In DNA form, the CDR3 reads TGTGCCAGCAGTACCGACAGGTTTTCACTCAGCTCTGGGGCCAACGTCCTGACTTTC. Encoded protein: CASSTDRFSLSSGANVLTF.

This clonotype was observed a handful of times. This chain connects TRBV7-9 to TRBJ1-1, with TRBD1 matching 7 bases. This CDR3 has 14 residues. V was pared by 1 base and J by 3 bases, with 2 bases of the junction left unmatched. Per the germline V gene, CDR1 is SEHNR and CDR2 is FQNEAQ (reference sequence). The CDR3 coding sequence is TGTGCCAGCAGCTTAGGAGGGGGCTACACTGAAGCTTTCTTT. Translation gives CASSLGGGYTEAFF.